Included here is one TCR beta chain sequence, with context. Its antigen is as yet unknown. The sample comes from a study of vaccination effects on CD4 cells after COVID-19. This CDR3 is built from 18 residues. The V gene's germline CDR1 is SGDLS and CDR2 YYNGEE. The junction had 16 bases not matched to a gene; V was cut back by 4 bases and J by 6 bases. It was after approximately 11 days of culture that CD4+ T cells were isolated. The protocol was immunoSEQ multiplex PCR, while the TCRdb copy is restricted to in-frame clones and leaves out a portion. This sample has 45,000 to 75,000 clones, with around 80% found just once.

This sequence joins TRBV9 and TRBJ1-6, with 7 positions matching TRBD1. The source was CD4+ T cells from PBMCs cultured without peptide, collected before COVID-19 vaccination. This TCR was recovered from a human donor who received a COVID-19 vaccine. Here the CDR3 reads CASSPRPGQWKINSPLHF. CDR3 nucleotide sequence: TGTGCCAGCAGCCCACGACCGGGACAGTGGAAAATTAATTCACCCCTCCACTTT.